Each of the 14 T cell receptor beta chains below was sequenced from the same sample in a study of identical twins. TCRdb reprocessed the 5' RACE reads via MiXCR and lists one record per CDR3 protein. The sample consists of about 890,000 distinct CDR3 sequences, 12% of them appearing once. This sample was also put to use in a study of yellow fever vaccine responses in identical twins.

Sequenced input: PBMCs. These receptors were collected from a woman aged 18-29 years in good health.

The rearrangement joins TRBV28 to TRBJ2-7, with D maybe TRBD1 (6 bases). The ends were cut back, 5 bases at V and 3 bases at J, with 14 bases in the middle. Germline assignment: CDR1 MDHEN and CDR2 SYDVKM. The CDR3 is 14 amino acids. CDR3 loop: CASSLRWDIYEQYV. DNA of the CDR3: TGTGCCAGCAGTCTGCGATGGGACATCTACGAGCAGTACGTC.

In its sample, this clonotype was seen a few times. The chain carries TRBV14 and TRBJ2-1; 11 nucleotides line up with TRBD2. In germline, CDR1 is SGHDN, CDR2 FVKESK. Trimming took 4 bases from V and 4 from J; bases not matched to a gene: 12. This CDR3 comprises 18 residues. CDR3 sequence reads: CASSPGGFPSGGYNEQFF. In DNA, the CDR3 is TGTGCCAGCAGCCCCGGGGGGTTTCCTAGCGGGGGGTACAATGAGCAGTTCTTC.

The CDR3 spells CASSSGQGDTDTQYF. Written as DNA, the CDR3 is TGTGCCAGCAGCTCGGGACAGGGAGACACAGATACGCAGTATTTT. The V call is TRBV7-9, the J call TRBJ2-3, with TRBD1 matching 9 bases. The CDR3 is made up of 15 amino acids. The V gene end was trimmed by 4 bases and the J gene end by 2 bases; junction bases not matched to a gene: 4. The germline CDR1 and CDR2 sequences are SEHNR and FQNEAQ (reference sequence).

The rearrangement joins TRBV24-1 to TRBJ2-5; D possibly corresponds to TRBD2 (7 bases). The CDR3 consists of 14 residues. V lost 8 bases and J 4 bases, leaving 16 bases between the germline ends. Germline V gene lookup returns CDR1 KGHDR and CDR2 SFDVKD. The CDR3 spells CATTRTRGGETQYF. The CDR3 nucleotides are TGTGCCACCACCCGGACGAGGGGGGGAGAGACCCAGTACTTC.

This clonotype was detected a few times. V is TRBV7-8 and J is TRBJ2-2; 8 nucleotides agree with TRBD2. Germline-derived CDR1 and CDR2 are SGHVS and FQNEAQ. CDR3 size: 16 residues. The trim removed 5 bases at V and 1 base at J, leaving 6 bases unmatched. The chain's CDR3 is CASSRGGFWNTGELFF. The CDR3 DNA reads TGTGCCAGCAGCCGGGGGGGGTTTTGGAACACCGGGGAGCTGTTTTTT.

This clonotype appeared a few times. This chain uses TRBV28 with TRBJ2-3, with 9 bases aligning to TRBD1. CDR1 is MDHEN and CDR2 is SYDVKM in the germline V gene. CDR3 length: 14 residues. J lost 5 bases, V lost 6 bases, and 6 bases had no gene match. The CDR3: CASRLQGAGDTQYF. CDR3 nucleotide sequence: TGTGCCAGCAGATTACAGGGGGCGGGAGATACGCAGTATTTT.

The sample holds many counts of this clonotype. The chain recombines TRBV12-3 or TRBV12-4 with TRBJ2-1; D may correspond to TRBD1 or TRBD2 (6 bases each). There are 14 residues in the CDR3. V was shortened by 7 bases and J by 3 bases, with 13 bases between the two germline ends. The CDR3 DNA is TGTGCCAGCACCTCGGGGGCCGGCTACAATGAGCAGTTCTTC. Translated: CASTSGAGYNEQFF.

In DNA, the CDR3 is TGTGCCAGCAGTGAAGCCAGGGCAGGGCCAGAGACCCAGTACTTC. Its protein is CASSEARAGPETQYF. This chain uses TRBV2 with TRBJ2-5, with D possibly being TRBD1 (5 bases). This CDR3 has 15 amino acids. The V and J ends lost 0 bases and 4 bases respectively, with 12 bases between them. CDR1 and CDR2 (germline): SNHLY, FYNNEI.

V gene TRBV28 combines with J gene TRBJ2-7; either TRBD1 or TRBD2 may fit D (6 bases each). CDR3 length equals 14 residues. Trimming left V 6 bases short and J 3 bases short, with 15 bases between. The germline V gene encodes CDR1 MDHEN and CDR2 SYDVKM. CDR3 sequence reads: CASRAQRGHYEQYF. DNA for the CDR3: TGTGCCAGCAGAGCACAACGGGGGCACTACGAGCAGTACTTC.

Remarks on this clonotype: This sequence may be a read error, since a much larger clone differs from it by one base. The V call is TRBV5-1, the J call TRBJ2-7; D gene uncertain. The V gene's germline CDR1 is SGHRS and CDR2 YFSETQ. This CDR3 is built from 14 residues. This CDR3 reads CASSLEGNSHEQYF. The CDR3 DNA follows: TGCGCCAGCAGCTTGGAAGGGAACTCCCACGAGCAGTACTTC.

This clonotype was found a few times. The chain recombines TRBV24-1 with TRBJ2-3; tentatively, D is TRBD2 (7 bases). Trimming took 1 base from V and 2 from J, leaving 15 bases between them. The CDR3 contains 17 residues. CDR1 and CDR2 from the germline V gene are KGHDR and SFDVKD. In DNA, the CDR3 is TGTGCCACCAGTGATTTCGGGGGGCGGGGGCTCACAGATACGCAGTATTTT. It codes for CATSDFGGRGLTDTQYF.

The chain carries TRBV4-1 and TRBJ2-2; D is unresolved. V gave up 2 bases and J gave up 4 bases, with 11 bases separating them. Per germline, CDR1 MGHRA and CDR2 YSYEKL. This CDR3 has 15 residues. The CDR3 loop is CASSQSVGITGELFF. In DNA, the CDR3 is TGCGCCAGCAGCCAATCGGTTGGGATCACCGGGGAGCTGTTTTTT.

In this sample, this clonotype turned up a few times. This sequence joins TRBV27 and TRBJ2-7; D might be TRBD1 (6 bases). This CDR3 has 14 amino acids. V lost 6 bases to trimming and J lost 4 bases, with 16 bases between them. Germline CDR1 and CDR2: MNHEY and SMNVEV (reference sequence). CDR3 sequence reads: CASSPGQRFYEQYF. DNA of the CDR3: TGTGCCAGCAGCCCCGGACAGAGGTTTTACGAGCAGTACTTC.

The rearrangement uses TRBV2 and TRBJ1-2; D gene ambiguous. CDR3 length: 13 residues. CDR1 is SNHLY, CDR2 FYNNEI, per germline. With 6 bases removed from V and 8 bases from J, the gap between germline ends came to 16 bases. The CDR3 DNA reads as TGTGCCAGCAGGATGATAGGGTTGGGAGGCTACACCTTC. The encoded protein is CASRMIGLGGYTF.